This T cell receptor beta chain was retrieved from a study of OX40 agonist ivuxolimab in advanced cancers. Study-wide points: The mean number of expanded clones was higher in CD8+ T cells than in CD4+.

As concerns this clone: What it binds is not known.

Using immunoSEQ multiplex PCR, the repertoire was profiled, and TCRdb retains in-frame clones only, with some absent. The table has roughly 36,000 clones, 84% seen once. V dropped 6 bases and J dropped 6 bases, with 17 bases sitting between them. CDR3 length: 14 residues. The germline CDR1 and CDR2 sequences are MNHEY and SVGAGI. The TCR was taken from an adult with an advanced solid tumor such as melanoma, head and neck, liver or kidney cancer. The rearrangement uses TRBV6-5 and TRBJ1-1; D is unresolved. The sequencing here drew on CD4+ or CD8+ T cells sorted from blood, taken in a trial of the OX40 agonist ivuxolimab. The DNA for the CDR3 is TGTGCCAGCAGCCGAGGAGCGGTCGGGGCTGAAGCTTTCTTT. As protein: CASSRGAVGAEAFF.